This T cell receptor beta chain was found in a study of blood T cell repertoires in COVID-19. Data came from immunoSEQ multiplex PCR; TCRdb stores just in-frame clones and leaves some out. This table has under 150,000 clones, approximately 80% appearing once. With regard to this clone: Other DNA sequences in this sample translate to the same CDR3.

The specimen sequenced was peripheral blood. The receptor was derived from a man in his sixties or seventies with active or convalescent COVID-19.

The CDR3 protein is CASSYEGAGNTIYF. CDR3 bases: TGTGCCAGCAGTTACGAAGGGGCTGGAAACACCATATATTTT. The chain carries TRBV6-5 and TRBJ1-3; weak D call: TRBD1 (5 bases). Between the trimmed V and J ends, which lost 2 bases and 2 bases, there was a span of 7 bases. The length of the CDR3 is 14 residues. The germline CDR1 and CDR2 sequences are MNHEY and SVGAGI.